These 2 T cell receptor beta chains were all obtained from the same sample, sequenced in a study of technical replicates of blood from several donors. Assay used: immunoSEQ multiplex PCR; TCRdb lists only in-frame clones, some missing. The table shows about 80,000 clones, with 96% occurring only once. Material for sequencing was T cells isolated from PBMCs. Every receptor here comes from a human donor in good health.

This chain links TRBV7-2 with TRBJ2-2; D may be TRBD1 (5 bases). Trimming pared 5 bases from V and 9 bases from J, leaving 13 bases between. CDR1 and CDR2 from the germline V gene are SGHTA and FQGNSA. The CDR3 has 13 amino acids. This CDR3 reads CASSGLLDRELFF. The CDR3 DNA is TGTGCCAGCAGCGGCCTACTGGACAGGGAGCTGTTTTTT.

The chain couples TRBV5-4 to TRBJ2-1; TRBD2 is a possible D gene (6 bases). This CDR3 is built from 15 residues. Germline CDR1 SGHNT, CDR2 YYREEE (reference sequence). V shed 10 bases and J shed 4 bases, with 21 bases lying between them. CDR3 nucleotide sequence: TGTGCCTCATCGGAAGCTCTAGCGAAATACAATGAGCAGTTCTTC. It is translated as CASSEALAKYNEQFF. The whole variable domain, remainder taken from reference TRBV5-4 and TRBJ2-1, is ETGVTQSPTHLIKTRGQQVTLRCSSQSGHNTVSWYQQALGQGPQFIFQYYREEENGRGNFPPRFSGLQFPNYSSELNVNALELDDSALYLCASSEALAKYNEQFFGPGTRLTVL.